The rows below give T cell receptor beta chains drawn from one sample of a study of T cells after yellow fever vaccination. Each CDR3 protein is one row after TCRdb ran MiXCR on the 5' RACE reads. The sample yields about 130,000 distinct CDR3 sequences, under 8.5% seen once. Source: CD4+ T cells sorted from PBMCs, taken more than 8 days after the first yellow fever vaccination. These receptors all stem from a man aged 18 to 30 who received the YFV17D yellow fever vaccine. The CDR3 runs from the conserved cysteine through the conserved F or W. D genes are given only for firm matches. Clone size is given for some rows only: seen once, a few or many times, or a class if the clone is expanded.

many	TRBV7-9	TRBD1	TRBJ2-5	TGTGCCAGCAGCCCGACAGGGGCCCAAGAGACCCAGTACTTC	CASSPTGAQETQYF
many	TRBV18	.	TRBJ1-1	TGTGCCAGCTCACAGGCGGGCACTGAAGCTTTCTTT	CASSQAGTEAFF
many	TRBV6-5	.	TRBJ1-5	TGTGCCAGCGGACTGCGCAATCAGCCCCAGCATTTT	CASGLRNQPQHF
.	TRBV20-1	.	TRBJ1-1	TGCAGTGCTAGAGAGAGACGGGGGATGTCAGAAGCTTTCTTT	CSARERRGMSEAFF
.	TRBV6-5	TRBD2	TRBJ2-5	TGTGCCAGCAGTTACTCGCCAGCGGGGCTTTCAGAGACCCAGTACTTC	CASSYSPAGLSETQYF
many	TRBV7-9	TRBD2	TRBJ2-1	TGTGCCAGCAGCCCCATGGGTGCGGGGGGGGCTGTCAATGAGCAGTTCTTC	CASSPMGAGGAVNEQFF
many	TRBV5-1	.	TRBJ2-5	TGCGCCAGCAAACCCATTCCGCTAGCTGAAGAGACCCAGTACTTC	CASKPIPLAEETQYF
.	TRBV12-3/TRBV12-4	.	TRBJ1-6	TGTGCCATCAGTTTCATGGCTGTGGACTCACCCCTCCACTTT	CAISFMAVDSPLHF
many	TRBV18	.	TRBJ2-7	TGTGCCAGCTCACCCTCCAGGGAGAGCGAGCAGTACTTC	CASSPSRESEQYF
many	TRBV5-1	TRBD1	TRBJ1-1	TGCGCCAGCAGCAAGGACAGGGGGCTCACTGAAGCTTTCTTT	CASSKDRGLTEAFF
.	TRBV4-2	TRBD1	TRBJ2-7	TGTGCCAGCAGCCGGACCGGGACAGGGATTTACGAGCAGTACTTC	CASSRTGTGIYEQYF
many	TRBV12-3/TRBV12-4	.	TRBJ2-2	TGTGCCAGCAGTCGGCAGGGGTACACCGGGGAGCTGTTTTTT	CASSRQGYTGELFF
.	TRBV7-8	.	TRBJ2-7	TGTGCCAGCAGCTTTAGTGTAGTCGGGGGGCAGGACGAGCAGTACTTC	CASSFSVVGGQDEQYF
.	TRBV13	.	TRBJ2-3	TGTGCCAGCAGCCAAAGATCCACAGATACGCAGTATTTT	CASSQRSTDTQYF
many	TRBV7-9	.	TRBJ1-4	TGTGCCAGCAGCTCACAGGGACCTAATGAAAAACTGTTTTTT	CASSSQGPNEKLFF
few	TRBV7-9	.	TRBJ2-2	TGTGCCAGCAGCTTGTCCAGGGGGGACACCGGGGAGCTGTTTTTT	CASSLSRGDTGELFF
many	TRBV12-3/TRBV12-4	.	TRBJ2-3	TGTGCCAGCAGCCGTCCTGGCACCCCAGATACGCAGTATTTT	CASSRPGTPDTQYF
few	TRBV7-2	TRBD2	TRBJ2-3	TGTGCCAGCAGCCTAAAGCGGGGGGATTTGGATACGCAGTATTTT	CASSLKRGDLDTQYF
many	TRBV3-1	.	TRBJ2-3	TGTGCCAGCAGCCAGGTGGGGGGAACAGATACGCAGTATTTT	CASSQVGGTDTQYF
few	TRBV5-1	.	TRBJ1-3	TGCGCCAGCAGCTTCGATCTACTTGGGGGAAACACCATATATTTT	CASSFDLLGGNTIYF
many	TRBV7-3	TRBD1	TRBJ1-6	TGTGCCAGCAGCGCTGGGGGACAGGGCCGTTCACCCCTCCACTTT	CASSAGGQGRSPLHF
many	TRBV7-6	.	TRBJ2-5	TGTGCCAGCAGCTTAGTTGGGAGAGAGACCCAGTACTTC	CASSLVGRETQYF
many	TRBV27	TRBD2	TRBJ2-2	TGTGCCAGCAGTTTGGGACTAGCACCCGACACCGGGGAGCTGTTTTTT	CASSLGLAPDTGELFF
many	TRBV7-2	.	TRBJ2-1	TGTGCCAGCAGCTTTTATGGGGACGGGGAGTTCTTC	CASSFYGDGEFF
many	TRBV29-1	.	TRBJ1-1	TGCAGCGTTGTGCCGTGGGACACTGAAGCTTTCTTT	CSVVPWDTEAFF
few	TRBV5-5	.	TRBJ1-2	TGTGCCAGCAGCAAACCCGGGACTAAATATGGCTACACCTTC	CASSKPGTKYGYTF
.	TRBV6-5	.	TRBJ2-3	TGTGCCAGCAGCCACGGGTTTAGCACAGATACGCAGTATTTT	CASSHGFSTDTQYF
many	TRBV20-1	.	TRBJ2-7	TGCAGTGCTAGAGCTGGCCACGAGCAGTACTTC	CSARAGHEQYF
many	TRBV20-1	.	TRBJ2-5	TGCAGTGCTGGATTCGTATCGTCCGAGACCCAGTACTTC	CSAGFVSSETQYF
many	TRBV30	.	TRBJ1-2	TGTGCCTGGAGCATTGGCGGCCTGGGGGGCTACACCTTC	CAWSIGGLGGYTF
few	TRBV18	.	TRBJ1-2	TGTGCCAGCTCACCACGGGACACGGGGTATTACTATGGCTACACCTTC	CASSPRDTGYYYGYTF
many	TRBV7-6	TRBD2	TRBJ2-3	TGTGCCAGCAGCTTAGCGGGCACTAGCGGGGATACGCAGTATTTT	CASSLAGTSGDTQYF
many	TRBV12-3/TRBV12-4	.	TRBJ1-1	TGTGCCAGCAGTTTCGGCTACATGAACACTGAAGCTTTCTTT	CASSFGYMNTEAFF
many	TRBV28	.	TRBJ2-1	TGTGCCAGCAGTTCACCGGGACGGGGAGCATATGAGCAGTTCTTC	CASSSPGRGAYEQFF
many	TRBV5-5	.	TRBJ1-1	TGTGCCAGCAGCATGCTGGGGCGGACTGAAGCTTTCTTT	CASSMLGRTEAFF
many	TRBV7-2	.	TRBJ1-1	TGTGCCAGCAGCCCCCGGACTTTCACTGAAGCTTTCTTT	CASSPRTFTEAFF
many	TRBV5-1	TRBD2	TRBJ2-1	TGCGCCAGCAGCTTGGCCCCAGCGGGGGACAATGAGCAGTTCTTC	CASSLAPAGDNEQFF
many	TRBV14	TRBD2	TRBJ2-5	TGTGCCAGCAGCCAATCAGGCGGGGGAGCCGGGCGGACCCAGTACTTC	CASSQSGGGAGRTQYF
many	TRBV2	.	TRBJ1-5	TGTGCCAGCACGGGAAGCATTAGCAATCAGCCCCAGCATTTT	CASTGSISNQPQHF
many	TRBV28	.	TRBJ1-2	TGTGCCAGCAGTTTATCCGGCCACCTCAAGGGAGGTAACTATGGCTACACCTTC	CASSLSGHLKGGNYGYTF
many	TRBV5-8	TRBD1	TRBJ1-2	TGTGCCAGCAGCCCCGGGACAGGGATTGAGTATGGCTACACCTTC	CASSPGTGIEYGYTF
few	TRBV5-4	.	TRBJ1-1	TGTGCCAGCAGCTTGGGCCGGGGGCGGGCTTTCTTT	CASSLGRGRAFF
many	TRBV7-2	.	TRBJ1-2	TGTGCCAGCAGCGACCAGGGGCAGGGCTATGGCTACACCTTC	CASSDQGQGYGYTF